This record concerns one T cell receptor beta chain sequence. The sample carries other DNA sequences with the same CDR3. This specimen comes from a study of CD8+ T cells in alopecia areata. Trimming stripped 3 bases from V and 4 bases from J, with 12 bases between. This CDR3 has 13 amino acids. The V gene's germline CDR1 is SQVTM and CDR2 ANQGSEA. As the sequencing template, cDNA was produced by extracting RNA and reverse transcribing it. Only in-frame clones appear in the TCRdb table, and some are missing; sequencing was by immunoSEQ multiplex PCR. The sample consists of about 64,000 clones, about 44% of them appearing once. PBMCs were stained for CD3, CD4 and CD8, and CD4+ and CD8+ T cells were sorted.

Sequencing was done on a sample of NKG2D-low CD8+ T cells sorted from blood. The clonotype originates from a human donor with alopecia areata. V is TRBV29-1 and J is TRBJ2-5, with a possible D match to TRBD1 (5 bases). Here the CDR3 DNA reads TGCAGCGTTGATGGGGCAGGGCCAGAGACCCAGTACTTC. As protein: CSVDGAGPETQYF.